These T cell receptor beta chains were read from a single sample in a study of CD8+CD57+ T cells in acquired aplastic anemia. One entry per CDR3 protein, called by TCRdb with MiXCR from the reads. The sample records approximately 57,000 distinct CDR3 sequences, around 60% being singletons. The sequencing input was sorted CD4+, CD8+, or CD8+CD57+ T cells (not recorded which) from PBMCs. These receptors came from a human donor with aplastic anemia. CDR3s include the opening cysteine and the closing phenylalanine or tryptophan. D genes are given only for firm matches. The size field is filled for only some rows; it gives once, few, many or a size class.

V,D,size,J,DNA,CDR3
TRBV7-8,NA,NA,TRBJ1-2,TGTGCCAGCAGGGGAAGTGGGCGAGAGACATCATATGGCTACACCTTC,CASRGSGRETSYGYTF
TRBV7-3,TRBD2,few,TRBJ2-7,TGTGCCAGCAGTGGGACTAGCGGGGGGGCCCTTTCCTACGAGCAGTACTTC,CASSGTSGGALSYEQYF
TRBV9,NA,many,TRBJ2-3,TGTGCCAGCAGCGTCTATCAGGCTGATACGCAGTATTTT,CASSVYQADTQYF
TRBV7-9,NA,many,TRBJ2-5,TGTGCCAGCAGCTCAGCGGGTTTGGGAGAGACCCAGTACTTC,CASSSAGLGETQYF
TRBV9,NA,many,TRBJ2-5,TGTGCCAGCAGTACAGGGTATTTGGAGACCCAGTACTTC,CASSTGYLETQYF
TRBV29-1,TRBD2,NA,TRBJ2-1,TGCAGCGTTGGGACTAGCGCTAGCTCCTACAATGAGCAGTTCTTC,CSVGTSASSYNEQFF
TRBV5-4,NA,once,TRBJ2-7,TGTGCCACCCAAGGGGGGGTTGGGGAGCAGTACTTC,CATQGGVGEQYF
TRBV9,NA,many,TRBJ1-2,TGTGCCAGCAGCGTAGGGCAGATCAACTATGGCTACACCTTC,CASSVGQINYGYTF
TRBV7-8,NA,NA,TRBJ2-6,TGTGCCAGCCCCCTCGACACTCCTGGGGCCAACGTCCTGACTTTC,CASPLDTPGANVLTF
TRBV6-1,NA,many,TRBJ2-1,TGTGCCAGCCGGTGGGTGGGGATTGAGCAGTTCTTC,CASRWVGIEQFF
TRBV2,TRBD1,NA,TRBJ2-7,TGTGCCGACCGGACAGGGCTATCCTACGAGCAGTACTTC,CADRTGLSYEQYF
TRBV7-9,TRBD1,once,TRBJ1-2,TGCGCCAGCAGCAAGGGACAGGGGGAATATGGCTACACCTTC,CASSKGQGEYGYTF
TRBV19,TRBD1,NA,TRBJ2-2,TGTGCCAGTAGTTCCAGGACAGGGACCGGGGAGCTGTCTTTT,CASSSRTGTGELSF
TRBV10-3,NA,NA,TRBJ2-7,TGTGCCATCAGTGGGATCTCGAGGGGCGAGCAGTACTTC,CAISGISRGEQYF
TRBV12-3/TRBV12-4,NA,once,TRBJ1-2,TGTGCCAGCTCGGGGGCCAGTGGAGGCTACACCTTC,CASSGASGGYTF
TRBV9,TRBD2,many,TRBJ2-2,TGTGCCAGCAGCAGAAGCGGGGACACCGGGGAGCTGTTTTTT,CASSRSGDTGELFF
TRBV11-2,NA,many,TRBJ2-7,TGTGCCAGCAGCTTTGGGATCTACGAGCAGTACTTC,CASSFGIYEQYF
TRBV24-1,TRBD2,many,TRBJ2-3,TGTGCCACCAGTGACCCTAGCGGGGGGTTGGATACGCAGTATTTT,CATSDPSGGLDTQYF
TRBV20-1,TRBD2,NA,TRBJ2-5,TGCAGTGCTAGAACACTAGCGGGGGCCAGAGAGACCCAGTACTTC,CSARTLAGARETQYF
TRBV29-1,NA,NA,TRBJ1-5,TGCAGCGTGGGGACGGATTATAGCAATCAGCCCCAGCATTTT,CSVGTDYSNQPQHF
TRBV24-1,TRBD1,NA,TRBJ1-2,TGTGCCACCAGTGACAGCGACAGGGGCCTATGGGGCTACACCTTC,CATSDSDRGLWGYTF
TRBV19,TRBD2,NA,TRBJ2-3,TGTGCCAGTAGTATGAGTATAGTAGCGGGGCCAAACACAGATACGCAGTATTTT,CASSMSIVAGPNTDTQYF
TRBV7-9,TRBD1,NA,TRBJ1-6,TGTGCCAGCAGCCTCGACAGGGGGCATTCACCCCTCCACTTT,CASSLDRGHSPLHF
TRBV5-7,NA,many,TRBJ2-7,TGTGCCAGCAGCTTGATACAGCCACCCTACGAGCAGTACTTC,CASSLIQPPYEQYF
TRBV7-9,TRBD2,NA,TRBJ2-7,TGTGCCAGCAGCTTCTCATGGGGGGGGAACTACGAGCAGTACTTC,CASSFSWGGNYEQYF
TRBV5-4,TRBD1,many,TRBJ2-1,TGTGCCAGCAGTTTACAGGGGGCATATTACAATGAGCAGTTCTTC,CASSLQGAYYNEQFF
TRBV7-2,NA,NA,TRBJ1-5,TGTGCCAGCAGCTTATATAACAATCAGCCCCAGCATTTT,CASSLYNNQPQHF
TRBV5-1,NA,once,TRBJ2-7,TGCGCCAGCAGTTTGGACCCCCAGGGGGAGCAGTACTTC,CASSLDPQGEQYF
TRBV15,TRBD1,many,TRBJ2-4,TGTGCCACCAGCAGAGATAGGGGGCTAGCCAAAAACATTCAGTACTTC,CATSRDRGLAKNIQYF
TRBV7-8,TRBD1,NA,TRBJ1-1,TGTGCCAGCAGCTTAACAGGGGAGGAAGCTTTCTTT,CASSLTGEEAFF
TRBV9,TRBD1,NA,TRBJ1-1,TGTGCCAGCAGCGGAGACAGGGCAGCAAGGACTGAAGCTTTCTTT,CASSGDRAARTEAFF
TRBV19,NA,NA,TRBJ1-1,TGTGCCAGTAGTATGGGAAAAATGAACACTGAAGCTTTCTTT,CASSMGKMNTEAFF
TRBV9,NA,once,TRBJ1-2,TGTGCCAGCAGCGTAGACATGAGTGAGTTCCACTATGGCTACACCTTC,CASSVDMSEFHYGYTF
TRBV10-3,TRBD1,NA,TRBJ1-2,TGTGCCATCAGCGACAGGATGGCAGGGGGCTCCGACCCTTATGGCTACACCTTC,CAISDRMAGGSDPYGYTF
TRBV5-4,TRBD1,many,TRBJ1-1,TGTGCCAGCAGCTTCCACGACAGGGCTGTCACTGAAGCTTTCTTT,CASSFHDRAVTEAFF
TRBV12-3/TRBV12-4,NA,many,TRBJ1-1,TGTGCCAGCAGCCCGAACACTGAAGCTTTCTTT,CASSPNTEAFF
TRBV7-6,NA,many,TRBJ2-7,TGTGCCAGCAGCTTAGCTTGGCGGGACGAGCAGTACTTC,CASSLAWRDEQYF
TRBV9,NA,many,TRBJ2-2,TGTGCCAGCGAGGAGAATGGGGCCGGGGAGCTGTTTTTT,CASEENGAGELFF
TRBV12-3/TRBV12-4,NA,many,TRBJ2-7,TGTGCCAGCAGTTCTTACAGGGACCCGAGAGGCTACGAGCAGTACTTC,CASSSYRDPRGYEQYF
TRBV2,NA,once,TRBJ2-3,TGTGCCAGCAGTGAAGTCGTAGTTAGCACAGATACGCAGTATTTT,CASSEVVVSTDTQYF
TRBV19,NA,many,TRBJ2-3,TGTGCCAGTAGTCCCCCCTGGGCAGACTACACAGATACGCAGTATTTT,CASSPPWADYTDTQYF
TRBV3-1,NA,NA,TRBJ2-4,TGTGCCAGCAGCCAAGATTCTAGGGTTGGTCACATTCAGTACTTC,CASSQDSRVGHIQYF
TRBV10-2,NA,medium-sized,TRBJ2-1,TGCGCCAGCAGTGAGTCGAGGGTGCAGTTCTTC,CASSESRVQFF
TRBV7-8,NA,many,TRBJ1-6,TGTGCCAGCAGCTTAGCGGTTACAGCTGCCTATAATTCACCCCTCCACTTT,CASSLAVTAAYNSPLHF
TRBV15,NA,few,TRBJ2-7,TGTGCCACCAGCAGAGACGTGGAGGGCTACGAGCAGTACTTC,CATSRDVEGYEQYF
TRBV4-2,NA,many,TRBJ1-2,TGTGCCAGCAGCCAAGTTGACAGTGGGGGGGGCGGCTACACCTTC,CASSQVDSGGGGYTF
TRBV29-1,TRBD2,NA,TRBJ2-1,TGCAGCGTTGGGCAACTAGCGGGGGGTAGTAATGAGCAGTTCTTC,CSVGQLAGGSNEQFF
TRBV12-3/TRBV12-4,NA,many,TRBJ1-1,TGTGCCAGCAGTTTAGATGCCGGAGGGGGAGCTTTCTTT,CASSLDAGGGAFF
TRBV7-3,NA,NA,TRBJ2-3,TGTGCCAGCAGCCGGAGCGAGGGCAGGGCAGATACGCAGTATTTT,CASSRSEGRADTQYF
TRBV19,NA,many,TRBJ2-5,TGTGCCAGTAGTATAGTTGCCAGTCAAGAGACCCAGTACTTC,CASSIVASQETQYF
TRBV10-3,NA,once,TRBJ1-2,TGTGCCATCAGTTCGCGAGGGGAACAGGGTGGCGGTAACTATGGCTACACCTTC,CAISSRGEQGGGNYGYTF